The present T cell receptor (beta chain) was sequenced within a study of spatial heterogeneity in lung cancer. Findings and limits, study-wide: Within tumors, counts of expanded alpha and beta TCRs tracked tumor mutation counts. Tracking of ubiquitous and regional nonsynonymous mutations by counts of ubiquitous and regional expanded TCRs, respectively, was seen. The recorded estimate of tumor T cell coverage is 6% to 9% for alpha chains and roughly 12% for beta chains.

Concerning this clonotype itself: What it binds is unknown.

In the library, each TCR cDNA molecule bore its own unique molecular identifier. TCRdb reprocessed the 5' RACE reads with MiXCR, giving one entry per CDR3 protein. The repertoire holds approximately 4,100 distinct CDR3 sequences, about 6.2% seen once, with 19% in the top ten. CDR1 is MNHNY and CDR2 is SVGAGI in the germline V gene (reference sequence). Trimming cost V 9 bases and J 1 base, with 15 bases left between them. This CDR3 has 14 residues. Time point: sample taken at primary tumor resection. Sequencing of whole RNA from tumor, nontumor lung or frozen PBMC involved no sorting. The origin of this receptor is a male donor with early-stage non-small cell lung cancer. V is TRBV6-6 and J is TRBJ1-1; D remains unclear. Sequenced here: lung tumor tissue, sampled at surgery. The CDR3 DNA is TGTGCCAGTACCCTGTCTCAGAAGAACACTGAAGCTTTCTTT. Encoded protein: CASTLSQKNTEAFF.